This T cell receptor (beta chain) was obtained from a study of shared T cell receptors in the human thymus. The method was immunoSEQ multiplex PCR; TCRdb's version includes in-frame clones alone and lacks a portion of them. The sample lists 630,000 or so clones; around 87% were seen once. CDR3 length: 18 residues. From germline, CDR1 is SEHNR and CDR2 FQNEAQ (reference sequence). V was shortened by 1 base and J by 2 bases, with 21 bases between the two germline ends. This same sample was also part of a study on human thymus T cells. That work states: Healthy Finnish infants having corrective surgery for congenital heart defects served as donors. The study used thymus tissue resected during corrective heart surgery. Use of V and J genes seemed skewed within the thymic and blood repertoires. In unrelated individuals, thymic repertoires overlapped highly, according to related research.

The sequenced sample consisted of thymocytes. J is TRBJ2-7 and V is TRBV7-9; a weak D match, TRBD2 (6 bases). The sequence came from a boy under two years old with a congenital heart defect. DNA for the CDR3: TGTGCCAGCAGCTTAGTTCCCGGGACTCCAACAGAAACCTACGAGCAGTACTTC. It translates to CASSLVPGTPTETYEQYF.